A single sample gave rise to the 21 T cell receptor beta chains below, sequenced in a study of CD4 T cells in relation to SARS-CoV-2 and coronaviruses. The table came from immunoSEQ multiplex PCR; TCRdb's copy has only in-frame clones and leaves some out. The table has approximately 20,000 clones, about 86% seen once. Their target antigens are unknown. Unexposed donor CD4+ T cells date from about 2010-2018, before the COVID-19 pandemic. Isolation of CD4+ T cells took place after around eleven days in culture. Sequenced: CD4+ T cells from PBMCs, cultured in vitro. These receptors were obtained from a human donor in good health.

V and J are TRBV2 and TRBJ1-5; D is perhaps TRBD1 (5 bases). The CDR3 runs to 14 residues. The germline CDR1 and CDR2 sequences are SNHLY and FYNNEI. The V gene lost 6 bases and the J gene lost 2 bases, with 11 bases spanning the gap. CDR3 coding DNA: TGTGCCAGCAGACCCGACAGCGGCAATCAGCCCCAGCATTTT. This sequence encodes CASRPDSGNQPQHF. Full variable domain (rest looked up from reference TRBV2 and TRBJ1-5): EPEVTQTPSHQVTQMGQEVILRCVPISNHLYFYWYRQILGQKVEFLVSFYNNEISEKSEIFDDQFSVERPDGSNFTLKIRSTKLEDSAMYFCASRPDSGNQPQHFGDGTRLSIL.

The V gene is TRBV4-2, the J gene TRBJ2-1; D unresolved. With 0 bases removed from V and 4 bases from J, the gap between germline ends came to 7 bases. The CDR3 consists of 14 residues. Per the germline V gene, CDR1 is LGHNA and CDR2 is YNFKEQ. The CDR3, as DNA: TGTGCCAGCAGCCAAGATAGGCAGTACAATGAGCAGTTCTTC. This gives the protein CASSQDRQYNEQFF.

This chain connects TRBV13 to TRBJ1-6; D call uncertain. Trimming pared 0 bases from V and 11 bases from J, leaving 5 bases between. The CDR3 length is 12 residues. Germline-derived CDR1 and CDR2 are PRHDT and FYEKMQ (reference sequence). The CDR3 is CASSLGPAPLHF. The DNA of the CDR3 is TGTGCCAGCAGCTTAGGTCCAGCACCCCTCCACTTT.

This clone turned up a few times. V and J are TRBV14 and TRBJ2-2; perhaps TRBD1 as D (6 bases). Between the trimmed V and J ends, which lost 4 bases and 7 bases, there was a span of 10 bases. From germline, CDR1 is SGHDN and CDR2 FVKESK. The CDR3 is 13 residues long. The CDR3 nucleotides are TGTGCCAGCAGCCTAACAGGGTTCGGGGAGCTGTTTTTT. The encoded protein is CASSLTGFGELFF.

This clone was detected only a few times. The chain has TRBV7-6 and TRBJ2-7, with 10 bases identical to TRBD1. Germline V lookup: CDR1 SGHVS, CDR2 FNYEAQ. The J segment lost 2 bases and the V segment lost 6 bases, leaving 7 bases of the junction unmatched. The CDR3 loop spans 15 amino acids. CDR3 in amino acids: CASRPGGTGAYEQYF. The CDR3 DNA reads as TGTGCCAGCAGGCCGGGTGGGACAGGGGCCTACGAGCAGTACTTC.

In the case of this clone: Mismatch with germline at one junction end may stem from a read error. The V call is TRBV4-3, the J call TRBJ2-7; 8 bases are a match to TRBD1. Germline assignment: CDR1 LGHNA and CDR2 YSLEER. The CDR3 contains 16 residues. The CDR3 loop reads CASSQKSGQVSYEQHF. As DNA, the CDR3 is TGCGCCAGCAGCCAAAAGTCGGGACAGGTCTCCTACGAGCAGCACTTC.

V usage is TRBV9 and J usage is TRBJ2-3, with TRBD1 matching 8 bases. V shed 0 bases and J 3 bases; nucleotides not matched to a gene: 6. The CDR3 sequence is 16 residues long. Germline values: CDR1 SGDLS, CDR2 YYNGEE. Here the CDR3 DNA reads TGTGCCAGCAGCGTAGCATCCACAGGGGGGACAGATACGCAGTATTTT. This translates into CASSVASTGGTDTQYF.

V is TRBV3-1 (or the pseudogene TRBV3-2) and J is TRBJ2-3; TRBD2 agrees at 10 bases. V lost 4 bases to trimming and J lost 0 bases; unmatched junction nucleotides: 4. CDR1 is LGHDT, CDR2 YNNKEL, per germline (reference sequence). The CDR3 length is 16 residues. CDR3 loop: CASSRTSGLSTDTQYF. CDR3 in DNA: TGTGCCAGCAGCCGGACTAGCGGCCTGAGCACAGATACGCAGTATTTT.

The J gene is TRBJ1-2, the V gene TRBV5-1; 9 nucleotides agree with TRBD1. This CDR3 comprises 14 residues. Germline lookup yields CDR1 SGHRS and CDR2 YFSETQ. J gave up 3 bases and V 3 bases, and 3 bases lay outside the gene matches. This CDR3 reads CASSYRTGDYGYTF. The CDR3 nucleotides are TGCGCCAGCAGCTATCGGACAGGGGACTATGGCTACACCTTC. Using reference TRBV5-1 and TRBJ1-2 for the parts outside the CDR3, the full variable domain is KAGVTQTPRYLIKTRGQQVTLSCSPISGHRSVSWYQQTPGQGLQFLFEYFSETQRNKGNFPGRFSGRQFSNSRSEMNVSTLELGDSALYLCASSYRTGDYGYTFGSGTRLTVV.

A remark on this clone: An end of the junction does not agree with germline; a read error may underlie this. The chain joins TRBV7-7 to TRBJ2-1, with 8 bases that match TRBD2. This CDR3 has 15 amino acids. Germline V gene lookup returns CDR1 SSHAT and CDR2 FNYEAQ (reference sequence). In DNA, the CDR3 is TGTGCTAGCAGCTTAGTTAGCGGGGTCCGTGGTGAGCAGTTCTTC. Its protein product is CASSLVSGVRGEQFF.

In DNA form, the CDR3 reads TGTGCCAGCAGTTTACGGGAGAATACTGAAGCTTTCTTT. Its protein is CASSLRENTEAFF. The V gene is TRBV27, the J gene TRBJ1-1, with no clear D. V lost 2 bases to trimming and J lost 5 bases, with 9 bases between them. The CDR3 consists of 13 residues. Looked up from germline, CDR1 is MNHEY and CDR2 is SMNVEV (reference sequence).

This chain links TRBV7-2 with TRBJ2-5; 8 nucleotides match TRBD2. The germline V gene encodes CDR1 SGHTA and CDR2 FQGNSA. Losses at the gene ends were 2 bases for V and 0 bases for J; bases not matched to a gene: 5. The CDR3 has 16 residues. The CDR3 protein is CASSLLSGANQETQYF. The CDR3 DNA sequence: TGTGCCAGCAGCTTACTTAGCGGGGCAAACCAAGAGACCCAGTACTTC. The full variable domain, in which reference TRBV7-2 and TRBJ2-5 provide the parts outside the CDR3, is GAGVSQSPSNKVTEKGKDVELRCDPISGHTALYWYRQSLGQGLEFLIYFQGNSAPDKSGLPSDRFSAERTGGSVSTLTIQRTQQEDSAVYLCASSLLSGANQETQYFGPGTRLLVL.

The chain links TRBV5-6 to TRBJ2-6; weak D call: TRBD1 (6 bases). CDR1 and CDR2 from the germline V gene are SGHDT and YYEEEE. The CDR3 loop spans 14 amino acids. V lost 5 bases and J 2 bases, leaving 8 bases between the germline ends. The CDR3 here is CASSAGAGANVLTF. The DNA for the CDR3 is TGTGCCAGCAGTGCAGGGGCTGGGGCCAACGTCCTGACTTTC.

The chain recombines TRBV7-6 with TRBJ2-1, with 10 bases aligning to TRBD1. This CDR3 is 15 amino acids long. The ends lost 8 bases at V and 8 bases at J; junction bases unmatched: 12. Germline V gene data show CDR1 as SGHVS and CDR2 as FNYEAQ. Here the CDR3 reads CASLPGQGSFDEQFF. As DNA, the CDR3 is TGTGCCAGCCTCCCGGGACAGGGGTCTTTCGATGAGCAGTTCTTC.

The CDR3 spells CASSFTPQEGRGETQYF. CDR3 DNA: TGTGCCAGCAGCTTCACCCCACAGGAGGGACGGGGAGAGACCCAGTACTTC. The chain combines TRBV7-2 with TRBJ2-5; tentative D call: TRBD2 (6 bases). Germline CDR1 is SGHTA and CDR2 is FQGNSA. The V end was cut by 3 bases, the J end by 4 bases, with 21 bases between. The CDR3 contains 17 residues.

CDR3 residues: CASTGGGAEAFF. CDR3 bases: TGCGCCAGCACAGGGGGTGGGGCTGAAGCTTTCTTT. This chain joins TRBV5-1 and TRBJ1-1; 7 nucleotides agree with TRBD1. J gave up 6 bases and V 6 bases, and 5 bases lay outside the gene matches. The CDR3 consists of 12 residues. Germline assignment: CDR1 SGHRS and CDR2 YFSETQ. Supplemented by reference TRBV5-1 and TRBJ1-1, the full variable domain reads KAGVTQTPRYLIKTRGQQVTLSCSPISGHRSVSWYQQTPGQGLQFLFEYFSETQRNKGNFPGRFSGRQFSNSRSEMNVSTLELGDSALYLCASTGGGAEAFFGQGTRLTVV.

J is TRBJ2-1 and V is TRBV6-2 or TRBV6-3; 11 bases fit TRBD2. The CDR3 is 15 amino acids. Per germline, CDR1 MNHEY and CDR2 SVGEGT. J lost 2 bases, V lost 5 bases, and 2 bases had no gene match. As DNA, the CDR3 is TGTGCCAGCAGTCAGACTAGCGGGACCTACAATGAGCAGTTCTTC. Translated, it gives CASSQTSGTYNEQFF.

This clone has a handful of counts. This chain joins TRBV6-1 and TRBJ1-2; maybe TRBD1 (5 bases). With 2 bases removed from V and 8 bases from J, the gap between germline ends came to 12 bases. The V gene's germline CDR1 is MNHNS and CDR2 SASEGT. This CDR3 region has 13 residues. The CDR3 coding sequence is TGTGCCAGCAGTGAATTCAGGGAGAGGGGCTACACCTTC. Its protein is CASSEFRERGYTF.

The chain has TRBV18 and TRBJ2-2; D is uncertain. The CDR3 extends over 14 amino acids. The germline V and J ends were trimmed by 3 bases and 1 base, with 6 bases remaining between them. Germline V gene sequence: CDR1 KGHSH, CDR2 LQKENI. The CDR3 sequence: CASSPSWNTGELFF. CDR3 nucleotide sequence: TGTGCCAGCTCACCTAGCTGGAACACCGGGGAGCTGTTTTTT.

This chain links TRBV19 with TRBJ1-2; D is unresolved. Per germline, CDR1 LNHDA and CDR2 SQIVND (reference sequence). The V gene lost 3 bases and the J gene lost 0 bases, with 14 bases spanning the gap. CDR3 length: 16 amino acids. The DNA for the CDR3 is TGTGCCAGTAGTATCCGCGCGGCGCCGGCTAACTATGGCTACACCTTC. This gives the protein CASSIRAAPANYGYTF.

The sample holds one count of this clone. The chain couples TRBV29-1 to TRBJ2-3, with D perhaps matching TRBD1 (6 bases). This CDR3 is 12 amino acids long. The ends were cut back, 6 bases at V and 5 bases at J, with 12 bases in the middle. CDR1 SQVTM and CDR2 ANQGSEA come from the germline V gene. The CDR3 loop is CSVDRSGDTQYF. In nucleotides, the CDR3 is TGCAGCGTCGACAGGAGCGGAGATACGCAGTATTTT.